This T cell receptor (beta chain) was found in a study of T-cell reconstitution after alpha-beta-depleted transplantation in children. Study results and caveats: Reportedly, roughly two months post-transplant, alpha-beta T cells arose from several hundred expanded graft clones. TCRbeta diversity was high at day 60 in some patients (a result of surviving recipient T cells and thymic progenitors). The main origin of T-cell counts and diversity one year after transplant was newly produced T cells.

By proportion, this clonotype is medium-sized. Its antigen is unidentified. Molecular barcoding with unique molecular identifiers was used for the TCRbeta library. Each CDR3 protein gets one entry after TCRdb re-called the PCR reads with MiXCR. The sample lists some 300,000 distinct CDR3 sequences, roughly 7.8% occurring once. The CDR3 has 13 residues. Trimming removed 1 base from V and 7 bases from J, with 8 bases in between. The germline CDR1 and CDR2 sequences are LGHDT and YNNKEL (reference sequence). Sequencing was performed on peripheral blood, taken 360 days after TCRalphabeta/CD19-depleted stem cell transplant. This chain links TRBV3-1 with TRBJ1-5; no clear D. The TCR was taken from a female patient aged 2-15 years who had a stem cell transplant for Fanconi anemia, so the T cells may come from the graft donor. CDR3 sequence: CASSQGQGQPQHF. The CDR3 nucleotides read TGTGCCAGCAGCCAAGGTCAAGGGCAGCCCCAGCATTTT.